Listed below are T cell receptor beta chains from one sample, sequenced in a study of memory CD4+ T cells and cytomegalovirus serostatus. This table comes from immunoSEQ multiplex PCR, and its TCRdb copy is limited to in-frame clones, with some not included. The repertoire has about 75,000 clones, about 78% of them found once; the top ten carry 2.5% to 3%. Sequencing input: memory CD4+ T cells from blood. Receptors were obtained from an adult in good health and CMV-seropositive. Each CDR3 is given with its conserved first and last residue. The D gene is left open where the match is weak. The listing skips clone size in some rows; elsewhere it reads once, few, many or a size class.

12,-,TRBV5-1,TRBJ2-1,-,CASSLENNEQFF,TGCGCCAGCAGCTTGGAGAACAATGAGCAGTTCTTC
16,-,TRBV7-9,TRBJ2-1,-,CASSKEGEILKDGQFF,TGTGCCAGCAGCAAGGAGGGGGAGATCTTAAAGGACGGGCAGTTCTTC
13,-,TRBV18,TRBJ1-2,-,CASSPGMLEGYTF,TGTGCCAGCTCACCGGGGATGCTAGAGGGCTACACCTTC
13,many,TRBV28,TRBJ1-1,-,CASSEFRFGEAFF,TGTGCCAGCAGTGAATTTCGGTTCGGTGAAGCTTTCTTT
12,-,TRBV15,TRBJ1-1,-,CATSRDYRLAFF,TGTGCCACCAGCAGAGATTACAGATTAGCTTTCTTT
15,-,TRBV4-1,TRBJ1-5,-,CASSQEVAGNQPQHF,TGCGCCAGCAGCCAAGAGGTCGCGGGCAATCAGCCCCAGCATTTT
14,-,TRBV7-6,TRBJ2-5,TRBD1,CASSFDRGRETQYF,TGTGCCAGCAGCTTTGACAGGGGGCGGGAGACCCAGTACTTC
13,-,TRBV11-3,TRBJ2-7,-,CASSLGLVGEQYF,TGTGCCAGCAGCTTAGGGCTAGTTGGCGAGCAGTACTTC
17,-,TRBV25-1,TRBJ2-2,-,CASSETPEGPNTGELFF,TGTGCCAGCAGTGAAACCCCAGAAGGGCCGAACACCGGGGAGCTGTTTTTT
14,-,TRBV2,TRBJ2-2,-,CASGGDINTGELFF,TGTGCCAGTGGCGGGGACATCAACACCGGGGAGCTGTTTTTT
17,-,TRBV19,TRBJ1-2,-,CASSITFRDGGRIGYTF,TGTGCCAGTAGTATAACGTTCAGGGACGGGGGGCGCATCGGCTACACCTTC
13,-,TRBV11-3,TRBJ2-1,-,CASSLGQVNEQFF,TGTGCCAGCAGCTTAGGGCAGGTCAATGAGCAGTTCTTC
13,once,TRBV15,TRBJ1-1,-,CATSRDPGAGAFF,TGTGCCACCAGCAGAGATCCGGGGGCAGGTGCTTTCTTT
14,-,TRBV6-5,TRBJ1-2,-,CASSPTWDRFGYTF,TGTGCCAGCAGCCCTACCTGGGATAGGTTCGGCTACACCTTC
14,-,TRBV28,TRBJ2-7,-,CASSQAVSPYEQYF,TGTGCCAGCAGTCAGGCAGTGTCTCCCTACGAGCAGTACTTC
16,-,TRBV10-2,TRBJ2-7,-,CASSPTDSPKSYEQYF,TGCGCCAGCAGCCCTACGGACTCTCCCAAATCCTACGAGCAGTACTTC
13,-,TRBV7-9,TRBJ1-2,-,CASGGGLNYGYTF,TGTGCCAGCGGGGGGGGGCTGAACTATGGCTACACCTTC
18,few,TRBV5-1,TRBJ1-1,TRBD1,CASSLGLRDRVTNTEAFF,TGCGCCAGCAGCTTGGGACTCCGGGACAGGGTGACGAACACTGAAGCTTTCTTT
14,-,TRBV5-7,TRBJ1-2,-,CASSLDGLNYGYTF,TGTGCCAGCAGCTTGGACGGTTTAAACTATGGCTACACCTTC
16,-,TRBV29-1,TRBJ2-5,TRBD1,CSVEGGQGALEETQYF,TGCAGCGTTGAGGGAGGACAGGGGGCTCTTGAGGAGACCCAGTACTTC
13,-,TRBV7-7,TRBJ1-1,-,CASSLAANTEAFF,TGTGCCAGCAGCTTAGCCGCGAACACTGAAGCTTTCTTT
14,-,TRBV6-4,TRBJ1-6,TRBD1,CASSAGTANSPLHF,TGTGCCAGCAGTGCAGGGACAGCTAATTCACCCCTCCACTTT